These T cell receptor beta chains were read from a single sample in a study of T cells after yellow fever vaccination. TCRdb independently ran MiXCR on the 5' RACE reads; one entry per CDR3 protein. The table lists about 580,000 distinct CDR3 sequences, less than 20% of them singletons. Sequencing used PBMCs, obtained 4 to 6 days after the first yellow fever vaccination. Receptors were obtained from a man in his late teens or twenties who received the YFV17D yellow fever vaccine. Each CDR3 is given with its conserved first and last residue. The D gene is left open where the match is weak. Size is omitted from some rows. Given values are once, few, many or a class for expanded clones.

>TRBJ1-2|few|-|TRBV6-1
CASSELGRGGGYTF
TGTGCCAGCAGTGAATTGGGACGGGGTGGTGGCTACACCTTC
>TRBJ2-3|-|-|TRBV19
CASSTRWEEEGTDTQYF
TGTGCCAGTAGTACCCGGTGGGAGGAGGAGGGCACAGATACGCAGTATTTT
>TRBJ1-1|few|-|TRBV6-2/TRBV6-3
CASSPPEQGMNTEAFF
TGTGCCAGCAGCCCCCCCGAACAGGGTATGAACACTGAAGCTTTCTTT
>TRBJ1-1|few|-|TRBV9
CASSVGVGRPNTEAFF
TGTGCCAGCAGCGTAGGCGTGGGACGCCCGAACACTGAAGCTTTCTTT
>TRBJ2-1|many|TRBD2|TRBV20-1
CSAESGRLLSEQFF
TGCAGTGCTGAAAGCGGGAGGCTCCTTAGTGAGCAGTTCTTC
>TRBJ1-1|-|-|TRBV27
CASSLLGGTEAFF
TGTGCCAGCAGTTTATTAGGGGGGACTGAAGCTTTCTTT
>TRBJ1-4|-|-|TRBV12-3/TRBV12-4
CASSFAGQVTNEKLFF
TGTGCCAGCAGTTTTGCCGGCCAGGTAACTAATGAAAAACTGTTTTTT
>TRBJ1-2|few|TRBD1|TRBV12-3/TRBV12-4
CASSLTGQGEGYTF
TGTGCCAGCAGTCTGACGGGGCAGGGGGAGGGCTACACCTTC
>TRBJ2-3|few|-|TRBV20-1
CSACPRSAYNTDTQYF
TGCAGTGCTTGCCCCCGATCCGCATATAACACAGATACGCAGTATTTT
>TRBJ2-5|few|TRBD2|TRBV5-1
CASSLFQRGPAGQETQYF
TGCGCCAGCAGCTTGTTTCAGCGGGGGCCCGCCGGACAAGAGACCCAGTACTTC
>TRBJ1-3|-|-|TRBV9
CASSVGGTGNTIYF
TGTGCCAGCAGCGTAGGGGGGACTGGAAACACCATATATTTT
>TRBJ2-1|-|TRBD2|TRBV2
CASTSGGVPGNEQFF
TGTGCCAGCACTAGCGGGGGGGTCCCCGGGAATGAGCAGTTCTTC
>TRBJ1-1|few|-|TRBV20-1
CSARWGPGGTEAFF
TGCAGTGCTAGATGGGGCCCGGGAGGGACTGAAGCTTTCTTT
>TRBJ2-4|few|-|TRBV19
CASSPAKNIQYF
TGTGCCAGTAGTCCGGCCAAAAACATTCAGTACTTC
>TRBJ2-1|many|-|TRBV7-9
CASSPQSSYNEQFF
TGTGCCAGCAGCCCCCAGAGCTCTTATAATGAGCAGTTCTTC
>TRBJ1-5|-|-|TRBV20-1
CSARGFKPWGQPQHF
TGCAGTGCTAGAGGGTTTAAGCCCTGGGGTCAGCCCCAGCATTTT
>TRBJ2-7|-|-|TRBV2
CASTHDPGTGAYEQYF
TGTGCCAGCACCCATGACCCCGGGACTGGGGCCTACGAGCAGTACTTC
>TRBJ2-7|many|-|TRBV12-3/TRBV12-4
CASSLLAGQGYEQYF
TGTGCCAGCAGTTTATTGGCGGGGCAGGGCTACGAGCAGTACTTC
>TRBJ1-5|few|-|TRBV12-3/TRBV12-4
CASSFTIRGQPQHF
TGTGCCAGCAGTTTTACAATCAGGGGTCAGCCCCAGCATTTT
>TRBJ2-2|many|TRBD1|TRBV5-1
CASSLSGQGNTGELFF
TGCGCCAGCAGCTTGTCCGGACAGGGGAACACCGGGGAGCTGTTTTTT
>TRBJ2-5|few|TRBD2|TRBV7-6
CASSLSGASQETQYF
TGTGCCAGCAGCCTTAGCGGGGCCTCCCAAGAGACCCAGTACTTC
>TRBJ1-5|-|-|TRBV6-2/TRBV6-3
CASAGPNQPQHF
TGTGCCAGCGCCGGGCCAAATCAGCCCCAGCATTTT
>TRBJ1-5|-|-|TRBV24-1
CATSDSPGPVNQPQHF
TGTGCCACCAGTGATTCTCCCGGGCCCGTCAATCAGCCCCAGCATTTT
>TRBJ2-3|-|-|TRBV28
CASSSPTQYFF
TGTGCCAGCAGCTCCCCGACCCAGTATTTTTTT
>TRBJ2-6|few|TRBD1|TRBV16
CASSQWTTGAGANVLTF
TGTGCCAGCAGCCAATGGACAACAGGGGCTGGGGCCAACGTCCTGACTTTC
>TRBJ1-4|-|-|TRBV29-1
CSVVTPGEKLFF
TGCAGCGTTGTGACTCCCGGTGAAAAACTGTTTTTT
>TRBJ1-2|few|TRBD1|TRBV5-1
CASSIGQAFDGYTF
TGCGCCAGCAGCATCGGACAGGCGTTCGATGGCTACACCTTC
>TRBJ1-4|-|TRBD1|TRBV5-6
CASSSTGGRVLNEKLFF
TGTGCCAGCAGCTCGACAGGGGGCAGGGTGTTGAATGAAAAACTGTTTTTT
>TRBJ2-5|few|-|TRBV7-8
CASSLSHRRETQYF
TGTGCCAGCAGCTTATCCCACAGGCGGGAGACCCAGTACTTC
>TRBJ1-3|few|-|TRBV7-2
CASSDPPVSGTIYF
TGTGCCAGCAGCGACCCCCCGGTGTCTGGCACCATATATTTT
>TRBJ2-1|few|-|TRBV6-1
CASKVFNGDEQFF
TGTGCCAGCAAGGTCTTCAATGGGGATGAGCAGTTCTTC
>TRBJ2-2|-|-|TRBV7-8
CASSLVARINTGELFF
TGTGCCAGCAGCTTAGTTGCTCGCATAAACACCGGGGAGCTGTTTTTT
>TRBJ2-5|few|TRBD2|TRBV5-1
CASSSGLAGPQETQYF
TGCGCCAGCAGCTCTGGACTAGCGGGTCCCCAAGAGACCCAGTACTTC
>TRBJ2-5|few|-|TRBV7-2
CASGRPAETQYF
TGTGCCAGCGGCCGGCCAGCTGAGACCCAGTACTTC
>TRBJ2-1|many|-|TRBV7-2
CASSLGPLNEQFF
TGTGCCAGCAGCTTAGGTCCGTTGAATGAGCAGTTCTTC
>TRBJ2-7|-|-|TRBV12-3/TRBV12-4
CASSFGGLGEQYF
TGTGCCAGCAGTTTTGGGGGGCTAGGCGAGCAGTACTTC
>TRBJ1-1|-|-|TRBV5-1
CASSPVLGPPEAFF
TGCGCCAGCAGCCCCGTACTAGGCCCACCTGAAGCTTTCTTT
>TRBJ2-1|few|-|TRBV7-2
CASSYFWLDTENEQFF
TGTGCCAGCAGCTACTTCTGGCTGGATACCGAGAATGAGCAGTTCTTC
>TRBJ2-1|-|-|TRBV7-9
CASSLGVQGPKFF
TGTGCCAGCAGCTTAGGGGTCCAGGGCCCAAAGTTCTTC
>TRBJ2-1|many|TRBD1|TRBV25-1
CASSESGTGGRFEQFF
TGTGCCAGCAGTGAATCGGGGACAGGGGGGAGATTTGAGCAGTTCTTC
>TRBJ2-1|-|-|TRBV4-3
CASSQVQHNEQFF
TGCGCCAGCAGCCAAGTACAGCACAATGAGCAGTTCTTC
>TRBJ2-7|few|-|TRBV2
CASGDYEQYF
TGTGCCAGCGGGGACTACGAGCAGTACTTC
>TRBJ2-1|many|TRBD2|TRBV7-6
CASSQGLASTNEQFF
TGTGCCAGCAGCCAGGGACTAGCGAGTACCAATGAGCAGTTCTTC
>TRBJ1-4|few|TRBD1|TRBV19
CASSAGQGPMEEKLFF
TGTGCCAGTAGTGCCGGACAGGGGCCCATGGAGGAAAAACTGTTTTTT